One sample yielded the 26 T cell receptor beta chains listed below, sequenced in a study of shared clonotypes between healthy human individuals. Sequencing was performed with immunoSEQ multiplex PCR; in TCRdb, only in-frame clones are kept and a portion is missing. The sample lists about 700,000 clones; around 72% were seen once. The sample consisted of memory CD4+ T cells sorted from blood. Noted subset: CD45RA-negative fraction. The receptors originated from a woman between 25 and 40 years old in good health.

The genes are TRBV19 and TRBJ1-1, with D unclear. V lost 6 bases, J lost 6 bases, and 8 bases lay in between. This CDR3 has 11 amino acids. CDR1 and CDR2 from the germline V gene are LNHDA and SQIVND (reference sequence). The CDR3 spells CASRLGSEAFF. The CDR3 coding sequence is TGTGCCAGTAGACTCGGATCTGAAGCTTTCTTT. The complete variable domain, with remaining parts taken from reference TRBV19 and TRBJ1-1, reads DGGITQSPKYLFRKEGQNVTLSCEQNLNHDAMYWYRQDPGQGLRLIYYSQIVNDFQKGDIAEGYSVSREKKESFPLTVTSAQKNPTAFYLCASRLGSEAFFGQGTRLTVV.

This chain uses TRBV6-5 with TRBJ1-2, with D uncertain. Trimming shortened V by 2 bases and J by 2 bases, and 15 bases separated the two germline ends. CDR1 is MNHEY and CDR2 is SVGAGI in the germline V gene. This CDR3 spans 16 amino acids. CDR3 DNA: TGTGCCAGCAGTTACGGGTCCCCCAGCGACAACTATGGCTACACCTTC. Its protein product is CASSYGSPSDNYGYTF.

V and J are TRBV19 and TRBJ2-5, with a possible D match to TRBD2 (6 bases). In germline, CDR1 is LNHDA, CDR2 SQIVND (reference sequence). V lost 2 bases and J lost 2, with 21 bases in between. The length of the CDR3 is 18 residues. The CDR3 loop is CASSIPLRNRGSQETQYF. The CDR3, as DNA: TGTGCCAGTAGTATACCCCTGCGAAATCGGGGGAGTCAAGAGACCCAGTACTTC.

This clone appeared a few times. This chain joins TRBV19 and TRBJ2-7, with D tentatively TRBD1 or TRBD2 (6 bases each). The CDR3 sequence is 18 residues long. V lost 0 bases and J 5 bases, leaving 23 bases between the germline ends. Germline V gene data show CDR1 as LNHDA and CDR2 as SQIVND (reference sequence). CDR3 nucleotides: TGTGCCAGTAGTATAGATTATTGGAGGGGGGAACTTTTGGACGAGCAGTACTTC. This translates into CASSIDYWRGELLDEQYF. Combining the CDR3 with reference TRBV19 and TRBJ2-7 gives the whole variable domain DGGITQSPKYLFRKEGQNVTLSCEQNLNHDAMYWYRQDPGQGLRLIYYSQIVNDFQKGDIAEGYSVSREKKESFPLTVTSAQKNPTAFYLCASSIDYWRGELLDEQYFGPGTRLTVT.

The V and J genes are TRBV5-4 and TRBJ2-1; 9 nucleotides agree with TRBD2. This CDR3 contains 16 residues. CDR1 is SGHNT, CDR2 YYREEE, per germline (reference sequence). J gave up 7 bases and V 3 bases, and 11 bases lay outside the gene matches. The CDR3 sequence: CASSSGAGGPKNEQFF. In DNA form, the CDR3 reads TGTGCCAGCAGCTCGGGGGCGGGAGGGCCGAAGAATGAGCAGTTCTTC.

The rearrangement links TRBV19 to TRBJ1-1; tentatively, D is TRBD1 (5 bases). CDR3 length: 13 amino acids. Germline loops: CDR1 LNHDA, CDR2 SQIVND (reference sequence). Trimming removed 4 bases from V and 4 bases from J, with 10 bases in between. In nucleotides, the CDR3 is TGTGCCAGTAGTACGGGGGGGAGCACTGAAGCTTTCTTT. Translated, it gives CASSTGGSTEAFF.

Turning to this clone: Other DNA sequences in the sample encode the same CDR3. The V call is TRBV5-1, the J call TRBJ2-2; D gene unclear. The V gene lost 1 base and the J gene lost 1 base, with 8 bases spanning the gap. The CDR3 runs to 15 residues. Germline V lookup: CDR1 SGHRS, CDR2 YFSETQ. Written as DNA, the CDR3 is TGCGCCAGCAGCTTGAGTGGCATGAACACCGGGGAGCTGTTTTTT. Translated, it gives CASSLSGMNTGELFF. The entire variable domain, with the rest obtained from reference TRBV5-1 and TRBJ2-2, is as follows: KAGVTQTPRYLIKTRGQQVTLSCSPISGHRSVSWYQQTPGQGLQFLFEYFSETQRNKGNFPGRFSGRQFSNSRSEMNVSTLELGDSALYLCASSLSGMNTGELFFGEGSRLTVL.

This clone was counted at least ten times. The rearrangement joins TRBV19 to TRBJ2-1, with 7 bases fitting TRBD2. V was clipped by 3 bases and J by 9 bases; unmatched bases: 8. Germline values: CDR1 LNHDA, CDR2 SQIVND (reference sequence). The length of the CDR3 is 14 residues. The CDR3 is CASSIPGGGGEQFF. The CDR3 DNA reads TGTGCCAGTAGTATCCCCGGTGGGGGGGGTGAGCAGTTCTTC.

This chain links TRBV13 with TRBJ2-5, with a possible D match to TRBD1 (5 bases). V gave up 5 bases and J gave up 4 bases, with 8 bases separating them. CDR1 is PRHDT, CDR2 FYEKMQ, per germline (reference sequence). The CDR3 totals 12 residues. CDR3 sequence (DNA): TGTGCCAGCAGCCTTGACAGAGAGACCCAGTACTTC. It translates to CASSLDRETQYF.

The chain uses TRBV2 and TRBJ2-3; TRBD2 agrees at 13 bases. V trimming: 5 bases; J trimming: 4 bases; junction bases outside the gene matches: 9. This CDR3 region has 17 residues. CDR1 and CDR2 (germline): SNHLY, FYNNEI. The CDR3 loop reads CASSRLAGGLTADTQYF. CDR3 sequence (DNA): TGTGCCAGCAGTAGACTAGCGGGAGGTCTTACCGCAGATACGCAGTATTTT.

This chain connects TRBV7-3 to TRBJ2-3; 9 bases match TRBD2. The CDR3 runs to 16 residues. CDR1 SGHTA and CDR2 FQGTGA come from the germline V gene. The V gene end was trimmed by 4 bases and the J gene end by 2 bases; junction bases not matched to a gene: 7. CDR3 region: CASSSGTSQFTDTQYF. CDR3 nucleotides: TGTGCCAGCAGCTCAGGGACTAGCCAATTCACAGATACGCAGTATTTT. Full variable domain (rest looked up from reference TRBV7-3 and TRBJ2-3): GAGVSQTPSNKVTEKGKYVELRCDPISGHTALYWYRQSLGQGPEFLIYFQGTGAADDSGLPNDRFFAVRPEGSVSTLKIQRTERGDSAVYLCASSSGTSQFTDTQYFGPGTRLTVL.

The chain couples TRBV27 to TRBJ2-4; 7 positions match TRBD2. The CDR3 runs 15 residues. Germline loops: CDR1 MNHEY, CDR2 SMNVEV (reference sequence). V dropped 3 bases and J dropped 6; count of bases not matched to a gene: 8. The CDR3 protein is CASSFKPSGGNIQYF. The CDR3 DNA reads as TGTGCCAGCAGTTTCAAACCTTCGGGGGGAAACATTCAGTACTTC.

The rearrangement joins TRBV11-2 to TRBJ2-2; 11 positions agree with TRBD2. After removal of 5 bases from V and 6 bases from J, the junction contained 14 bases not matched to a gene. Germline CDR1 and CDR2: SGHAT and FQNNGV. CDR3 length: 18 residues. This CDR3 is CASSRNQNSGRAPGELFF. CDR3 coding DNA: TGTGCCAGCAGCCGCAACCAAAATAGCGGGAGGGCCCCCGGGGAGCTGTTTTTT. Using reference TRBV11-2 and TRBJ2-2 for the parts outside the CDR3, the full variable domain is EAGVAQSPRYKIIEKRQSVAFWCNPISGHATLYWYQQILGQGPKLLIQFQNNGVVDDSQLPKDRFSAERLKGVDSTLKIQPAKLEDSAVYLCASSRNQNSGRAPGELFFGEGSRLTVL.

The V call is TRBV2, the J call TRBJ1-4, with TRBD1 matching over 7 bases. CDR3 length: 13 residues. CDR1 is SNHLY, CDR2 FYNNEI, per germline. After removal of 8 bases from V and 7 bases from J, the junction contained 7 bases not matched to a gene. The DNA of the CDR3 is TGTGCCAGCTTGACAGGGATTGGTGAAAAACTGTTTTTT. Its translation is CASLTGIGEKLFF.

The rearrangement uses TRBV4-1 and TRBJ1-5; the D is unclear. Trimming removed 1 base from V and 4 bases from J, with 8 bases in between. CDR3 length equals 14 residues. The germline CDR1 and CDR2 sequences are MGHRA and YSYEKL. CDR3 sequence: CASSQVGINQPQHF. The CDR3 nucleotides are TGCGCCAGCAGCCAAGTGGGGATTAATCAGCCCCAGCATTTT.

Turning to this clone: Other DNA sequences in this specimen translate into the identical CDR3. The J gene is TRBJ2-1, the V gene TRBV5-1; 11 bases fit TRBD2. Germline V gives CDR1 SGHRS, CDR2 YFSETQ. This CDR3 is built from 15 residues. V gave up 5 bases and J gave up 4 bases; unmatched junction bases: 5. CDR3 DNA: TGCGCCAGCAGTAAAACTAGCGGGAGTTACAATGAGCAGTTCTTC. Translation gives CASSKTSGSYNEQFF.

In regard to this clone: Sequence at one end of the junction differs from germline and may be a read error. The rearrangement joins TRBV5-5 to TRBJ1-2; D gene unclear. Germline V gives CDR1 SGHKS, CDR2 YYEKEE (reference sequence). The CDR3 has 13 residues. Here the CDR3 reads CASSPPAQMRRAF. CDR3 DNA: TGTGCCAGCAGTCCACCCGCTCAAATGCGGCGGGCCTTC.

CDR3 sequence: CASSLAGLVRFF. The CDR3 DNA reads as TGTGCCAGCAGCTTAGCTGGACTAGTACGGTTCTTC. The chain links TRBV7-2 to TRBJ2-1; TRBD2 matches at 7 bases. The length of the CDR3 is 12 residues. V gave up 0 bases and J gave up 15 bases; unmatched junction bases: 5. Germline V gene lookup returns CDR1 SGHTA and CDR2 FQGNSA.

The gene calls are TRBV5-1 and TRBJ2-3; D unresolved. V was cut by 4 bases and J by 4 bases, with 13 bases left in between. The germline gives CDR1 SGHRS, CDR2 YFSETQ. The CDR3 has 14 amino acids. CDR3 DNA: TGCGCCAGCAGCAACCCGTCCTCAGCAGATACGCAGTATTTT. Translated: CASSNPSSADTQYF.

The chain carries TRBV6-6 and TRBJ2-5; TRBD1 aligns across 10 bases. V lost 6 bases, J lost 2 bases, and 6 bases stayed unmatched. This CDR3 is 15 amino acids long. Looked up from germline, CDR1 is MNHNY and CDR2 is SVGAGI (reference sequence). The CDR3 loop reads CASRQPGQGQETQYF. The CDR3 coding sequence is TGTGCCAGCAGGCAACCGGGACAGGGGCAAGAGACCCAGTACTTC.

This chain connects TRBV2 to TRBJ2-7, with 14 bases identical to TRBD2. The ends lost 7 bases at V and 0 bases at J; junction bases unmatched: 8. The CDR3 length is 17 residues. Germline V gene data show CDR1 as SNHLY and CDR2 as FYNNEI. The CDR3 here is CASNGLAGGIISYEQYF. As DNA, the CDR3 is TGTGCCAGCAATGGACTAGCGGGAGGAATTATCTCCTACGAGCAGTACTTC.

The chain has TRBV5-1 and TRBJ1-3; D might be TRBD1 (6 bases). The CDR3 has 18 residues. Germline assignment: CDR1 SGHRS and CDR2 YFSETQ. V was cut by 4 bases and J by 1 base, with 21 bases left in between. The CDR3 here is CASSVDRREHRSGNTIYF. DNA for the CDR3: TGCGCCAGCAGCGTCGACAGGCGTGAACACCGTTCTGGAAACACCATATATTTT.

This rearrangement joins TRBV11-2 to TRBJ2-2; D may be TRBD1 or TRBD2 (5 bases each). The germline V gene encodes CDR1 SGHAT and CDR2 FQNNGV. Trimming removed 5 bases from V and 1 base from J, with 8 bases in between. The length of the CDR3 is 14 residues. Here the CDR3 DNA reads TGTGCCAGCAGCCCGGGACGGAACACCGGGGAGCTGTTTTTT. This encodes CASSPGRNTGELFF.

This clone was seen more than once but under ten times. Other nucleotide sequences in the sample specify the same CDR3. The CDR3 region is CASSLSDQPQHF. The CDR3 nucleotides read TGTGCCAGCAGTTTATCAGATCAGCCCCAGCATTTT. The V call is TRBV28, the J call TRBJ1-5, with unresolved D. This CDR3 is 12 amino acids long. V lost 1 base and J 5 bases, leaving 3 bases between the germline ends. Per germline, CDR1 MDHEN and CDR2 SYDVKM.

This clone was seen more than once but under ten times. CDR3 protein: CASSGGGTGEYF. The DNA of the CDR3 is TGCGCCAGCAGCGGGGGGGGGACTGGAGAGTATTTT. This chain links TRBV4-1 with TRBJ2-3; the match to TRBD2 covers 7 bases. The junction had 9 bases not matched to a gene; V was cut back by 5 bases and J by 13 bases. Germline V lookup: CDR1 MGHRA, CDR2 YSYEKL. CDR3 length: 12 amino acids.

This clone was observed a handful of times. CDR3 sequence: CASVGQRGNEQFF. Here the CDR3 DNA reads TGTGCCAGCGTTGGGCAAAGGGGAAATGAGCAGTTCTTC. V is TRBV25-1 and J is TRBJ2-1, with D perhaps TRBD1 (5 bases). CDR3 size: 13 residues. CDR1 is MGHDK and CDR2 is SYGVNS in the germline V gene. V lost 8 bases and J 7 bases, leaving 15 bases between the germline ends.